Below, 29 T cell receptor beta chains from the same sample are listed, as sequenced in a study of preoperative IRX-2 immunotherapy in early breast cancer. The method was immunoSEQ multiplex PCR; TCRdb's version includes in-frame clones alone and lacks a portion of them. The sample holds about 3,300 clones; approximately 70% are singletons and the top ten take approximately 8.7%. Described treatment: preoperative locoregional IRX-2 cytokine immunotherapy. Here the sequenced sample was tumor tissue, taken before IRX-2 immunotherapy. The receptors were sampled from a human donor with breast cancer.

V gene TRBV16 combines with J gene TRBJ1-2; D remains ambiguous. Germline V gene lookup returns CDR1 KGHSY and CDR2 FQNENV. Trimming took 2 bases from V and 8 from J, leaving 12 bases between them. This CDR3 is built from 13 residues. Written as DNA, the CDR3 is TGTGCCAGCAGCCAAGATTTGCCCCCGGGCTACACCTTC. As protein: CASSQDLPPGYTF.

The chain uses TRBV28 and TRBJ1-6, with 10 bases identical to TRBD1. CDR3 length equals 18 residues. Per germline, CDR1 MDHEN and CDR2 SYDVKM. J lost 7 bases, V lost 3 bases, and 12 bases had no gene match. The CDR3 DNA sequence: TGTGCCAGCAGTTTCGGGACAGGGGTGGGCGTGTACAATTCACCCCTCCACTTT. It translates to CASSFGTGVGVYNSPLHF.

CDR3 sequence reads: CASSMGQYYSSYTF. CDR3 bases: TGTGCCAGTAGTATGGGACAATACTACTCGAGCTACACCTTC. V and J are TRBV19 and TRBJ1-2, with D tentatively TRBD1 (6 bases). This CDR3 comprises 14 residues. The germline CDR1 and CDR2 sequences are LNHDA and SQIVND (reference sequence). V was cut by 3 bases and J by 9 bases, with 17 bases left in between.

J is TRBJ2-5 and V is TRBV6-7; perhaps D is TRBD1 or TRBD2 (5 bases each). TRBV6-7 is treated as an ORF (open reading frame) with a function not yet certain. The CDR3 contains 14 residues. V was pared by 6 bases and J by 3 bases, with 14 bases between. The CDR3 nucleotides are TGTGCCAGCAGCCCCGGGGCTACGAAAGAGACCCAGTACTTC. This gives the protein CASSPGATKETQYF.

The chain recombines TRBV18 with TRBJ2-2, with 8 bases matching TRBD2. The CDR3 is made up of 16 amino acids. V lost 3 bases and J lost 4; bases outside the gene matches: 7. CDR1 KGHSH and CDR2 LQKENI come from the germline V gene. The CDR3 DNA is TGTGCCAGCTCACCGCTTCTCGGGAGGGTCACCGGGGAGCTGTTTTTT. Its translation: CASSPLLGRVTGELFF.

The chain couples TRBV12-5 to TRBJ2-2; 7 positions agree with TRBD1. Trimming cost V 0 bases and J 1 base; bases outside gene matches: 5. Germline V CDR1 and CDR2: LGHNT, FRNRAP. This CDR3 is 17 amino acids long. CDR3 in DNA: TGTGCTAGTGGTTTGGTAGTAAGGACAGGGAACACCGGGGAGCTGTTTTTT. Protein: CASGLVVRTGNTGELFF.

This clone was seen once. This chain links TRBV5-1 with TRBJ2-7; tentatively, D is TRBD1 or TRBD2 (5 bases each). This CDR3 comprises 16 residues. Trimming cost V 4 bases and J 1 base, with 18 bases left between them. Germline V gene sequence: CDR1 SGHRS, CDR2 YFSETQ. CDR3 DNA sequence: TGCGCCAGCAGCCAAGGCACCGGGACGGAATCCTACGAGCAGTACTTC. Its translation is CASSQGTGTESYEQYF. The entire variable domain, with the rest obtained from reference TRBV5-1 and TRBJ2-7, is as follows: KAGVTQTPRYLIKTRGQQVTLSCSPISGHRSVSWYQQTPGQGLQFLFEYFSETQRNKGNFPGRFSGRQFSNSRSEMNVSTLELGDSALYLCASSQGTGTESYEQYFGPGTRLTVT.

V usage is TRBV11-3 and J usage is TRBJ1-1, with a tentative D call TRBD1 (6 bases). Germline CDR1 SGHNT, CDR2 YENEEA. V was pared by 3 bases and J by 6 bases, with 20 bases between. The CDR3 contains 16 residues. This chain's CDR3 is CASSFSTGMLGSEAFF. In DNA, the CDR3 is TGTGCCAGCAGCTTCAGCACAGGGATGTTGGGGTCTGAAGCTTTCTTT.

This sequence joins TRBV14 and TRBJ2-5, with TRBD2 matching over 9 bases. The germline gives CDR1 SGHDN, CDR2 FVKESK. V shed 3 bases, J shed 9 bases, and the junction held 8 bases outside the gene matches. This CDR3 region has 14 residues. The CDR3 DNA follows: TGTGCCAGCAGCCAGAGCGGGGGGTCAGGGGCCCAGTACTTC. It codes for CASSQSGGSGAQYF.

This chain joins TRBV6-8 and TRBJ1-1; D not certain. Germline loops: CDR1 MNHGY, CDR2 SAAAGT. The CDR3 loop spans 13 amino acids. Deletions cut 6 bases from V and 1 base from J, with 9 bases between. CDR3 residues: CASRLDANTEAFF. Here the CDR3 DNA reads TGTGCCAGCAGATTGGACGCGAACACTGAAGCTTTCTTT.

The J gene is TRBJ1-2, the V gene TRBV19, with 7 positions matching TRBD1. CDR3 length equals 14 residues. CDR1 and CDR2 (germline): LNHDA, SQIVND (reference sequence). V lost 10 bases and J lost 2; bases outside the gene matches: 10. The CDR3 protein is CATTRQGPNYGYTF. CDR3 in DNA: TGTGCCACAACTAGACAGGGACCAAACTATGGCTACACCTTC.

Only one count was recorded for this clone. The gene calls are TRBV10-3 and TRBJ2-3; 8 positions agree with TRBD2. CDR1 ENHRY and CDR2 SYGVKD come from the germline V gene. V lost 10 bases to trimming and J lost 4 bases; unmatched junction nucleotides: 4. The CDR3 loop spans 12 amino acids. The CDR3 region has the DNA TGTGCCACCGGGGGGGCCCCAGATACGCAGTATTTT. This sequence encodes CATGGAPDTQYF.

Relative to its sample, this clone is medium-sized. The chain carries TRBV5-1 and TRBJ2-2, with D perhaps TRBD1 or TRBD2 (6 bases each). Germline CDR1 reads SGHRS; CDR2 reads YFSETQ. The CDR3 extends over 16 amino acids. Trimming removed 4 bases at V and 5 bases at J, with 18 bases between. The CDR3 region is CASSPRAGGETGELFF. DNA for the CDR3: TGCGCCAGCAGCCCGCGGGCCGGGGGCGAAACCGGGGAGCTGTTTTTT.

The gene calls are TRBV19 and TRBJ2-3; possibly TRBD1 for D (6 bases). Germline loops: CDR1 LNHDA, CDR2 SQIVND (reference sequence). The CDR3 length is 15 residues. V was pared by 3 bases and J by 5 bases, with 15 bases between. The CDR3 DNA reads TGTGCCAGTAGTATGGGACACGGTGCAATAGATACGCAGTATTTT. Protein product: CASSMGHGAIDTQYF. Complete variable domain (other parts from reference TRBV19 and TRBJ2-3): DGGITQSPKYLFRKEGQNVTLSCEQNLNHDAMYWYRQDPGQGLRLIYYSQIVNDFQKGDIAEGYSVSREKKESFPLTVTSAQKNPTAFYLCASSMGHGAIDTQYFGPGTRLTVL.

The V gene is TRBV15, the J gene TRBJ2-7; 12 nucleotides align to TRBD2. The V segment lost 1 base and the J segment 2 bases; nucleotides outside the gene matches: 0. There are 15 residues in the CDR3. The germline gives CDR1 LNHNV, CDR2 YYDKDF (reference sequence). The chain's CDR3 is CATSRGLAGAYEQYF. The DNA of the CDR3 is TGTGCCACCAGCAGAGGACTAGCGGGAGCCTACGAGCAGTACTTC.

V is TRBV10-3 and J is TRBJ1-2, with unresolved D. The CDR3 spans 13 residues. With 1 base removed from V and 6 bases from J, the gap between germline ends came to 9 bases. From germline, CDR1 is ENHRY and CDR2 SYGVKD. CDR3: CAISELVPDGYTF. For the CDR3, the DNA is TGTGCCATCAGTGAGTTGGTACCGGATGGCTACACCTTC.

The genes are TRBV6-8 and TRBJ2-1; 7 positions agree with TRBD2. The ends lost 8 bases at V and 0 bases at J; junction bases unmatched: 19. This CDR3 contains 19 residues. Germline V gene lookup returns CDR1 MNHGY and CDR2 SAAAGT. The CDR3 DNA follows: TGTGCCAGCCTCAACAGGTGGCGGGGGTCCGCTGCCTCCTACAATGAGCAGTTCTTC. Translated: CASLNRWRGSAASYNEQFF.

This sequence joins TRBV29-1 and TRBJ2-3, with 7 bases that match TRBD1. The V segment lost 4 bases and the J segment 1 base; nucleotides outside the gene matches: 2. The CDR3 sequence is 13 residues long. Germline V gives CDR1 SQVTM, CDR2 ANQGSEA. The chain's CDR3 is CSVAQGGTDTQYF. In nucleotides, the CDR3 is TGCAGCGTTGCGCAGGGGGGCACAGATACGCAGTATTTT.

In its sample, this clone is large. The chain has TRBV11-3 and TRBJ1-1, with TRBD1 identical over 8 bases. This CDR3 region has 14 residues. Trimming cost V 2 bases and J 5 bases; bases outside gene matches: 4. Germline loops: CDR1 SGHNT, CDR2 YENEEA. The CDR3 is CASSLLGQDTEAFF. The CDR3 nucleotides are TGTGCCAGCAGCTTATTGGGACAGGATACTGAAGCTTTCTTT. Together with reference TRBV11-3 and TRBJ1-1, the CDR3 gives the full variable domain: EAGVVQSPRYKIIEKKQPVAFWCNPISGHNTLYWYLQNLGQGPELLIRYENEEAVDDSQLPKDRFSAERLKGVDSTLKIQPAELGDSAVYLCASSLLGQDTEAFFGQGTRLTVV.

The chain couples TRBV19 to TRBJ1-2; maybe TRBD1 (6 bases). V lost 5 bases and J 3 bases, leaving 16 bases between the germline ends. There are 15 residues in the CDR3. Germline CDR1 LNHDA, CDR2 SQIVND (reference sequence). This chain's CDR3 is CASSWGPRYDYGYTF. Written as DNA, the CDR3 is TGTGCCAGTAGTTGGGGGCCACGGTATGACTATGGCTACACCTTC.

The chain has TRBV1 and TRBJ1-6; no DNA check was done on the table's D call, TRBD1. TRBV1 is a recognized pseudogene. The CDR3 length is 15 residues. Written as DNA, the CDR3 is TGCGCCAGCAGCCAAGTAAGACAGGATAATTCACCCCTCCACTTT. Its protein product is CASSQVRQDNSPLHF.

V and J are TRBV6-8 and TRBJ2-7; D is perhaps TRBD1 (6 bases). Germline V gives CDR1 MNHGY, CDR2 SAAAGT. The ends were cut back, 2 bases at V and 3 bases at J, with 20 bases in the middle. CDR3 length equals 17 residues. The CDR3: CASSYDKDSYPSYEQYF. The CDR3 coding sequence is TGTGCCAGCAGTTACGATAAGGACAGCTATCCGAGCTACGAGCAGTACTTC.

The CDR3 region has the DNA TGTGCCAGCAGACCGGGACAGGGGTTCAACGAGCAGTACTTC. The encoded protein is CASRPGQGFNEQYF. V is TRBV6-8 and J is TRBJ2-7; 10 nucleotides agree with TRBD1. With 6 bases clipped from V and 5 bases from J, the junction kept 7 bases outside the gene matches. This CDR3 contains 14 residues. The germline V gene has CDR1 MNHGY and CDR2 SAAAGT.

This sequence joins TRBV6-8 and TRBJ1-4; 8 bases line up with TRBD1. Germline V gives CDR1 MNHGY, CDR2 SAAAGT. The CDR3 sequence is 14 residues long. V gave up 6 bases and J gave up 4 bases; unmatched junction bases: 4. CDR3 in amino acids: CASRGQADNEKLFF. CDR3 bases: TGTGCCAGCAGGGGACAGGCAGATAATGAAAAACTGTTTTTT.

This clone was detected a few times. V and J are TRBV29-1 and TRBJ1-4; D possibly corresponds to TRBD1 (6 bases). Trimming stripped 6 bases from V and 6 bases from J, with 20 bases between. This CDR3 contains 15 residues. Per the germline V gene, CDR1 is SQVTM and CDR2 is ANQGSEA. CDR3 sequence reads: CSVLEQGRLDEKLFF. The CDR3 DNA follows: TGCAGCGTATTAGAACAGGGTCGTCTAGATGAAAAACTGTTTTTT.

V gene TRBV23-1 combines with J gene TRBJ2-1, with 11 bases fitting TRBD2. TRBV23-1 is reported as an ORF; its role is uncertain. The junction had 6 bases not matched to a gene; V was cut back by 6 bases and J by 5 bases. The length of the CDR3 is 15 residues. This CDR3 is CASSLGTSGNNEQFF. CDR3 bases: TGCGCCAGCAGCCTCGGGACTAGCGGAAACAATGAGCAGTTCTTC.

This clone was seen once. The V call is TRBV11-3, the J call TRBJ1-1; perhaps TRBD1 as D (6 bases). Germline-derived CDR1 and CDR2 are SGHNT and YENEEA. The CDR3 has 14 amino acids. The V end was cut by 4 bases, the J end by 0 bases, with 9 bases between. The CDR3 sequence is CASSWGQMNTEAFF. The CDR3 bases are TGTGCCAGCAGCTGGGGACAAATGAACACTGAAGCTTTCTTT.

The CDR3 coding sequence is TGTGCCAGTAGTATAGGAAGTCAGCCCCAGCATTTT. It is translated as CASSIGSQPQHF. This chain uses TRBV19 with TRBJ1-5, with no clear D. Germline values: CDR1 LNHDA, CDR2 SQIVND (reference sequence). The ends were cut back, 1 base at V and 6 bases at J, with 4 bases in the middle. The CDR3 length is 12 residues.

The chain couples TRBV19 to TRBJ1-5; 9 bases align to TRBD1. This CDR3 spans 17 amino acids. Unmatched junction bases numbered 13, after V lost 7 bases and J lost 3 bases. CDR1 LNHDA and CDR2 SQIVND come from the germline V gene (reference sequence). The CDR3 bases are TGTGCCAGTAAACAACCGGGACAGGGAATCCTCAATCAGCCCCAGCATTTT. As protein: CASKQPGQGILNQPQHF.